This TCR beta chain is from a study of neurological immune-mediated disorders (dated by TCRdb to between 2018 and 2021). Some background on the complete study: Peripheral blood TCR-beta repertoires from patients with HTLV-I-associated myelopathy (HAM/TSP), patients with multiple sclerosis, and healthy controls were compared in the study using UMI-based sequencing. The approximately 99 TCR-beta libraries included longitudinal samples, technical triplicates and paired sorted CD4+ and CD8+ T-cell subsets alongside PBMC samples. Longitudinal HAM/TSP and healthy donors had 3 time-points each (about 3-45 month intervals). The cohort comprised roughly 69 subjects: 14 HAM/TSP patients, roughly 34 multiple sclerosis patients and about 20 healthy controls.

Paper-wide results and their limitations: No identical CDR3 amino acid sequences were shared among expanded clones across subjects, suggesting private TCR-beta repertoires in all groups. The highest TCR clonal expansion was observed in HAM/TSP patients, whereas the lowest was observed in MS patients, even when compared with healthy controls.

The intended sense of this specimen's time point label: longitudinal time-point 3. Unsorted PBMC libraries were generated from 2 million PBMCs stored in RNAlater at -80 °C until RNA extraction. PBMCs were separated from peripheral blood using Ficoll-Hypaque density gradient centrifugation and then cryopreserved in liquid nitrogen. This clonotype was observed at least ten times. Its antigen is still unknown. The record has no base qualities; no much larger clone is one base away. V is clipped by 2 bases and J by 0 bases, and the sequence between their germline boundaries is 12 bases long. The germline V gene (reference sequence) specifies MNHNY as CDR1 and SVGAGI as CDR2. The cysteine opens and the phenylalanine closes a CDR3 of 16 amino acids. Only the CDR3 portion is preserved as DNA: 48 bases, with reading frame beginning at the first base. cDNA was synthesized by template-switch 5'RACE using a primer with a 10-nucleotide random unique molecular identifier that tagged each TCR transcript. Every sequencing run covered 15-18 subjects and yielded more than 160 million TCR-beta sequences. The RNeasy kit was used to extract total RNA. TCR-beta VDJ regions were amplified with primers for the TCR constant region and the 5'RACE anchor, using the KAPA Real-time Library Amplification kit. A first PCR added sample indexes and Illumina adaptors, after which a second PCR increased the library yield. After Ampure bead purification, the roughly 650 bp TCR product was size-selected on a 2% E-gel SizeSelection system. Before pooling, library quality was assessed on a Bioanalyzer, concentration was determined with Qubit, and library quantification was performed with the Kapa Library Quantification kit. Paired-end 2 x 150 bp sequencing of the libraries was performed on an Illumina HiSeq 2500. To increase sequence diversity, about 25-30% phiX was spiked into each library pool. The original methods were these. The UMI-based MiGEC pipeline processed quality-filtered reads and removed over 75% of raw TCR sequences during error correction. VDJ genes were aligned to IMGT germline references, and each clonotype was defined by a unique CDR3 amino acid sequence together with V-J genes. Clonal expansion, Shannon diversity and CDR3 relatedness (CalcPairwiseDistances, ClusterSamples) were evaluated with VDJtools, and phylogenetic trees were built with CLCbio workbench. Using coefficient-of-variation modelling across technical triplicates, the study counted a clone as expanded if it had at least 8 unique UMIs. Clones were called with MiXCR by TCRdb after fastp trimmed the public reads at Q25, and only in-frame beta chains were retained. Rows with a matching CDR3 protein are joined into one entry that keeps the most common DNA and genes. TCRdb's processing, not the study's, gives the V and J calls here. This sample comprises 85,000 to 110,000 distinct CDR3 sequences, 10% to 11% of them detected only once. Under 3.5% of the sample is held by the ten biggest clonotypes.

The chain is made from TRBV6-6 and TRBJ2-3; TRBD1 could be the D gene, as 6 bases match. The clonotype originates from a female donor with HTLV-1-associated myelopathy (HAM/TSP). Sequencing input: PBMCs. The DNA sequence is given as TGTGCCAGCAGTTACGGTAACAGGGCTAGCACAGATACGCAGTATTTT. The translation is CASSYGNRASTDTQYF.